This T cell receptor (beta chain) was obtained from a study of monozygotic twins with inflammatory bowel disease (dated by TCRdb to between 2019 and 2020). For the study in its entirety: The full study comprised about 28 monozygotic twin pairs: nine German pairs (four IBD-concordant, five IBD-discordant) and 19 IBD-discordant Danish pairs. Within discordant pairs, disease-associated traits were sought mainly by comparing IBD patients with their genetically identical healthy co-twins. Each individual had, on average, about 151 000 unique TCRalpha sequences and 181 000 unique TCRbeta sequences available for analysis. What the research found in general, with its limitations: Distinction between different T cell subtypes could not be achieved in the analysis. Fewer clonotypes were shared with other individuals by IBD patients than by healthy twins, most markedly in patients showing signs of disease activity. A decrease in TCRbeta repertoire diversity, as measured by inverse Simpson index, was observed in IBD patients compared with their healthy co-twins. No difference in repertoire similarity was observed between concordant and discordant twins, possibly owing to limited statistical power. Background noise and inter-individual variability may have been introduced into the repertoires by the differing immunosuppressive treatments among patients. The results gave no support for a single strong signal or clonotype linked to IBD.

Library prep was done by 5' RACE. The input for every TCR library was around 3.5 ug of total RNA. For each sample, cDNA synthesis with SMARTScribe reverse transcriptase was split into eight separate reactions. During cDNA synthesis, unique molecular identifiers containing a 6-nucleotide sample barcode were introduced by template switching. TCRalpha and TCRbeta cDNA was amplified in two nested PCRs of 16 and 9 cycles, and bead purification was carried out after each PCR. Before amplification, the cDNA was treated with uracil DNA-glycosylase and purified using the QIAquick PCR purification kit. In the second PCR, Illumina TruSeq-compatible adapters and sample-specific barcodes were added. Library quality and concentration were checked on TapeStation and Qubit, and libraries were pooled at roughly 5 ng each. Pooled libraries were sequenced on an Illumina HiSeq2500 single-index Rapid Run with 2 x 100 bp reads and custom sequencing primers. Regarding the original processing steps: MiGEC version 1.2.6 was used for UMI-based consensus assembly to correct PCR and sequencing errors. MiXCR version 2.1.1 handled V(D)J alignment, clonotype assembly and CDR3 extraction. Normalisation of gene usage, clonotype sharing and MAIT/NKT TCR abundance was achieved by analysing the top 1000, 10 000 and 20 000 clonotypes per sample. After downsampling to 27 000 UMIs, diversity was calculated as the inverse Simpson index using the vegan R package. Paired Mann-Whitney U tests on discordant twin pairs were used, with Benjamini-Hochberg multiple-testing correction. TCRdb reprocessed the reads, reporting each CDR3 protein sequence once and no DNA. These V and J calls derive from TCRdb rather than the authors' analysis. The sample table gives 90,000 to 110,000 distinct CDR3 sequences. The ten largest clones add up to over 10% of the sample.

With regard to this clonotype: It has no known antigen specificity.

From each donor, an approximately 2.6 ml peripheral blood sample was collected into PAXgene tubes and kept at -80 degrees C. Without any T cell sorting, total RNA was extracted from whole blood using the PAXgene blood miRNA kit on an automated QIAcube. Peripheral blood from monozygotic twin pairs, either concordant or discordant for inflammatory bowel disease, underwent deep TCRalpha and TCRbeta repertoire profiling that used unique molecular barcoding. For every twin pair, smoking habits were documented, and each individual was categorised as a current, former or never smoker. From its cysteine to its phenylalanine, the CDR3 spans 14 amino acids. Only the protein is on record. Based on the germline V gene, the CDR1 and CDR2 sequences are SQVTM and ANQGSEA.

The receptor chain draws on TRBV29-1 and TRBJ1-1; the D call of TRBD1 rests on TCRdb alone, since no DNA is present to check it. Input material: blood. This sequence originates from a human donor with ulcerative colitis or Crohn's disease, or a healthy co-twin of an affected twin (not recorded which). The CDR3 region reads CSVVGGRGNTEAFF.